The present TCR beta chain was sequenced within a study of blood T cell repertoires in COVID-19 (dated by TCRdb to 2020 to 2021). Study-level background: Collaborator samples came from the United States, Italy and Spain and covered acute and convalescent phases of COVID-19. The prospective study material was composed of cDNA or gDNA derived from T cells, B-cell-depleted T cells, or PBMCs. Deeply sampled blood TCRbeta repertoires from subjects exposed to, actively infected with, or recovered from COVID-19 were included in the dataset. The repertoires were released in a freely available public database meant as a resource for research on the immune response to SARS-CoV-2. Samples came from the ongoing ImmuneRACE study (first 160 participants) plus 1,254 subjects from 6 global collaborators. The sample metadata nearly always contained a de-identified subject ID, COVID-19 status, age in years and sex. HLA class I and class II types, where available, came from metadata supplied by the sample provider rather than from assay-based typing.

A note on this clone: Its specific antigen is unknown. The input lacks base qualities; no much larger clone sits a single base away.

The investigation overall reported the following: The amount of clinical and demographic metadata varied by source and participant and was provided uncurated.

The immunoSEQ Assay, a bias-controlled multiplex PCR, was used to amplify TCRbeta CDR3 regions from genomic DNA. The published analysis was carried out like this. The number of nucleated cells in each sample was estimated from the amplification of reference gene primers within the assay. To quantify the absolute abundance of each unique TCRbeta CDR3 rearrangement, sequence reads were collapsed and filtered. For each sample, productive Simpson clonality was calculated by taking the square root of Simpson's diversity index across productive rearrangements. As stored in TCRdb, this immuneACCESS dataset retains in-frame rearrangements with V and J assigned. A fraction of the clones does not appear; measured against another copy, unresolved V genes explain less than half of the discrepancy, and the remainder lacks a known reason. Clone size and V and J calls were adopted from that table, with D and trimming inferred from the DNA. In all, the sample holds 150,000 to 200,000 clones, and 83% of those were seen once. The biggest ten clones account for about 2% of the sample.

Based on the germline V gene, the CDR1 and CDR2 sequences are LGHNA and YNFKEQ. V is shortened by 0 bases, J by 5 bases, and the region joining them spans 7 bases. From the cysteine through the phenylalanine, the CDR3 covers 14 amino acids. The only DNA kept is the CDR3, 42 bases in frame from the first base. Collaborating institutions collected whole blood in K2EDTA tubes following their own protocols. For TCRbeta analysis, collaborator samples were shipped as frozen whole blood, as isolated PBMCs, or as DNA extracted from either sample type. Rearrangement joined TRBV4-2 to TRBJ2-2; no D gene call is confident. The sequence was obtained from a woman older than 75 with acute or convalescent COVID-19. The sequencing sample was made of peripheral blood. The CDR3 region has the sequence CASSQDPQTGELFF. The DNA sequence is given as TGTGCCAGCAGCCAAGACCCACAGACCGGGGAGCTGTTTTTT.